This is a list of T cell receptor beta chains from one sample in a study of graft-versus-host responses after intestinal transplantation. The assay was immunoSEQ multiplex PCR, and TCRdb's table has in-frame clones only and misses some. The sample shows over 15,000 clones, roughly 81% of them seen only once. The source material was ileum tissue, sampled 14 days after transplant. The receptor source for this set is a human patient who received an intestinal transplant, so some T cells may come from the graft donor. Each CDR3 is given with its conserved first and last residue. A D gene is named only where the DNA matches it firmly. Some rows mark clone size as missing; the rest say once, few, many or name a class of expanded clone.

J,V,D,size,DNA,CDR3
TRBJ2-7,TRBV11-2,-,-,TGTGCCAGCAGTCGAAGCGGAACTACCTACGAGCAGTACTTC,CASSRSGTTYEQYF
TRBJ2-7,TRBV10-2,-,once,TGCGCCAGCAGTGACGGCTACTACGAGCAGTACTTC,CASSDGYYEQYF
TRBJ1-5,TRBV4-1,TRBD1,-,TGCGCCAGCAGCCAAGGGGACAGGGACTTCAATCAGCCCCAGCATTTT,CASSQGDRDFNQPQHF
TRBJ2-2,TRBV10-1,TRBD2,-,TGCGCCAGCGGGACTAGCGGGAGTTCGGACACCGGGGAGCTGTTTTTT,CASGTSGSSDTGELFF
TRBJ2-7,TRBV9,-,-,TGTGCCAGCAGCGTAGGGGTAGGGAACGAGCAGTACTTC,CASSVGVGNEQYF
TRBJ2-3,TRBV5-1,TRBD1,once,TGCGCCAGCCGGGCGGGACAGGGATCAGATACGCAGTATTTT,CASRAGQGSDTQYF
TRBJ2-5,TRBV4-1,TRBD2,-,TGCGCCAGCAGCCAAGAAACATTTCTAGCGGGAGGGGAGACCCAGTACTTC,CASSQETFLAGGETQYF
TRBJ2-7,TRBV10-3,-,-,TGTGCCATCAGCCCTACTATCACCTCCTACGAGCAGTACTTC,CAISPTITSYEQYF
TRBJ2-7,TRBV6-5,TRBD1,few,TGTGCCAGCAGTACACAGGGGGTCGGCTACGAGCAGTACTTC,CASSTQGVGYEQYF
TRBJ2-1,TRBV5-1,TRBD1,-,TGCGCCAGCAGCAAGGGACAGGGGAATGAGCAGTTCTTC,CASSKGQGNEQFF
TRBJ2-1,TRBV21-1,-,-,TGTGCCAGCACCGCAACTCCTAGCGGGAAATCCAATGAGCAGTTCTTC,CASTATPSGKSNEQFF
TRBJ2-1,TRBV4-1,-,-,TGCGCCAGCAGCCAAGGTGGGTGGGGGAGCCCCTCCTACAATGAGCAGTTCTTC,CASSQGGWGSPSYNEQFF